One and the same sample provided the 10 T cell receptor beta chains below, sequenced in a study of neoadjuvant nivolumab and ipilimumab in lung cancer. Generated by immunoSEQ multiplex PCR, the TCRdb table keeps only in-frame clones and is missing some. The table shows tens of thousands of clones, with 65% to 85% occurring only once. The sample here was peripheral blood, taken before neoadjuvant nivolumab, alone or with ipilimumab. These receptors all stem from an adult with non-small cell lung cancer.

V is TRBV15 and J is TRBJ1-5, with D unresolved. CDR3 length equals 16 residues. Trimming took 0 bases from V and 4 from J, leaving 13 bases between them. CDR1 is LNHNV, CDR2 YYDKDF, per germline (reference sequence). The CDR3 is CATSRELGSVNQPQHF. CDR3 nucleotide sequence: TGTGCCACCAGCAGAGAACTTGGGTCTGTTAATCAGCCCCAGCATTTT.

The chain is built from TRBV7-6 and TRBJ2-3; tentatively, D is TRBD1 or TRBD2 (6 bases each). Per the germline V gene, CDR1 is SGHVS and CDR2 is FNYEAQ. The V end lost 5 bases, the J end lost 2 bases, and 14 bases lay between the germline ends. This CDR3 is 15 amino acids long. The CDR3 region is CASSQTGTFTDTQYF. The CDR3 bases are TGTGCCAGCAGCCAAACAGGGACTTTCACAGATACGCAGTATTTT.

In DNA, the CDR3 is TGTGCCAGCAGCAACGGGGAGGGGCAGCCCCAGCATTTT. Its translation is CASSNGEGQPQHF. The rearrangement links TRBV7-2 to TRBJ1-5; perhaps TRBD1 as D (5 bases). Germline values: CDR1 SGHTA, CDR2 FQGNSA. Trimming shortened V by 5 bases and J by 7 bases, and 12 bases separated the two germline ends. This CDR3 contains 13 residues.

This clone was recorded a few times. The chain recombines TRBV20-1 with TRBJ2-1, with D possibly TRBD2 on 5 matching bases. This CDR3 region has 11 residues. The V gene's germline CDR1 is DFQATT and CDR2 SNEGSKA (reference sequence). Trimming took 1 base from V and 15 from J, leaving 13 bases between them. The CDR3 DNA reads as TGCAGTGCTAGAGCGGGGTCTATCGGGTTCTTC. Its protein product is CSARAGSIGFF.

This clone is a singleton in its sample. The chain uses TRBV6-1 and TRBJ2-3, with 11 bases aligning to TRBD1. This CDR3 comprises 14 residues. Germline-derived CDR1 and CDR2 are MNHNS and SASEGT. Germline trimming cut 4 bases from V and 4 bases from J; bases unmatched to any gene: 1. The DNA of the CDR3 is TGTGCCAGCAGTGTGGGACAGGGGGCAGATACGCAGTATTTT. Its translation: CASSVGQGADTQYF.

This chain joins TRBV7-2 and TRBJ1-1; D might be TRBD1 (6 bases). The CDR3 has 15 residues. V was pared by 2 bases and J by 1 base, with 11 bases between. Germline lookup yields CDR1 SGHTA and CDR2 FQGNSA. CDR3 bases: TGTGCCAGCAGCTTAAGGGGGGGTAGGAACACTGAAGCTTTCTTT. As protein: CASSLRGGRNTEAFF.

This clone is labeled as medium-sized. The chain joins TRBV4-3 to TRBJ1-2; 8 bases fit TRBD1. CDR3 length: 16 residues. The V gene's germline CDR1 is LGHNA and CDR2 YSLEER. J gave up 6 bases and V 1 base, and 10 bases lay outside the gene matches. CDR3 protein: CASSQGRTGLYNGYTF. The CDR3 region has the DNA TGCGCCAGCAGCCAAGGACGGACAGGGTTATACAATGGCTACACCTTC.

The rearrangement uses TRBV2 and TRBJ1-4; D may be TRBD1 (6 bases). V was clipped by 7 bases and J by 7 bases, with 19 bases between them. The CDR3 runs 15 residues. The germline CDR1 and CDR2 sequences are SNHLY and FYNNEI. CDR3 nucleotides: TGTGCCAGCACCAGAAGGCGGCAGGGGCCTGAAAAACTGTTTTTT. Translating it yields CASTRRRQGPEKLFF.

The chain employs TRBV28 and TRBJ1-5; weak D call: TRBD1 (6 bases). Germline V CDR1 and CDR2: MDHEN, SYDVKM. The CDR3 has 19 residues. The V end lost 4 bases, the J end lost 4 bases, and 26 bases lay between the germline ends. As DNA, the CDR3 is TGTGCCAGCAGTTCCCACACCTTAGATCAACAGGGTCGAAATCAGCCCCAGCATTTT. It specifies CASSSHTLDQQGRNQPQHF.

J is TRBJ2-5 and V is TRBV19; D is unresolved. V lost 1 base, J lost 1 base, and 13 bases lay in between. Germline V gives CDR1 LNHDA, CDR2 SQIVND (reference sequence). This CDR3 spans 16 amino acids. The CDR3 nucleotides are TGTGCCAGTAGTATAGGGACCCGACGGTTCCAAGAGACCCAGTACTTC. Protein product: CASSIGTRRFQETQYF.